This T cell receptor (beta chain) was obtained from a study of blood T cell repertoires in COVID-19 (dated by TCRdb to the early 2020s). The study in broad terms: Samples covering the acute and convalescent phases of COVID-19 were provided by collaborators in the United States, Italy and Spain. The dataset comprised deeply sampled blood TCRbeta repertoires from subjects exposed to, actively infected with, or recovered from COVID-19. Where available, HLA class I and class II types were taken from metadata supplied by the sample provider and were not determined by assay-based typing. The repertoires were made available in a free public database intended to serve as a resource for research on the immune response to SARS-CoV-2. Nearly every sample came with metadata listing a de-identified subject ID, COVID-19 status, age in years and sex. Samples came from the ongoing ImmuneRACE study (first 160 participants) plus 1,254 subjects from 6 global collaborators. The material from the prospective study consisted of cDNA or gDNA derived from T cells, B-cell-depleted T cells, or PBMCs.

The immunoSEQ Assay, a bias-controlled multiplex PCR, was used to amplify TCRbeta CDR3 regions from genomic DNA. In the source study's methods: The number of nucleated cells in each sample was estimated by amplification of reference gene primers within the assay. Sequence reads were collapsed and filtered to measure the absolute abundance of every unique TCRbeta CDR3 rearrangement. For each sample, productive Simpson clonality was calculated by taking the square root of Simpson's diversity index across productive rearrangements. As stored in TCRdb, this immuneACCESS dataset retains in-frame rearrangements with V and J assigned. A fraction of the clones does not appear; measured against another copy, unresolved V genes explain less than half of the discrepancy, and the remainder lacks a known reason. D and trimming come from the DNA, and the V and J calls and clone size come from that table. The sample has about 130,000 clones on record, 80% to 85% of them singletons. The ten largest clones take up roughly 9.1% of the sample.

Concerning this clone itself: Its antigen target is currently unknown. Nothing much larger sits one base from this clone, and base qualities are not available.

The collaborating institutions used their own protocols to collect whole blood in K2EDTA tubes. For TCRbeta analysis, collaborators shipped samples as frozen whole blood, isolated PBMCs, or DNA extracted from either of those sample types. What the work shows at the level of the full study, not this receptor alone: The amount of clinical and demographic metadata varied by source and participant and was provided uncurated.

The germline ends are 17 bases apart after V is trimmed by 6 bases and J by 4 bases. Looking up the germline V gene yields CDR1 MNHEY and CDR2 SVGEGT. The cysteine opens and the phenylalanine closes a CDR3 of 15 amino acids. Just the 45-base CDR3 DNA is kept, in frame starting at base 1. The chain couples TRBV6-2 or TRBV6-3 to TRBJ2-3, with no reliable assignment of the D segment. The TCR sequence derives from a woman between 55 and 75 years old with active or convalescent COVID-19. Sequenced material: peripheral blood. The DNA reads TGTGCCAGCAGCGAAAATCCCCGGAGCGCAGATACGCAGTATTTT. The resulting protein is CASSENPRSADTQYF.